Only one count was recorded for the clone carrying this T cell receptor (beta chain). Clones were sequenced by immunoSEQ multiplex PCR, and TCRdb holds only the in-frame ones, with some missing. Among millions of clones listed, roughly nine tenths were seen once. This sample is part of a study of shared clonotypes between healthy human individuals. Sequenced: naive CD4+ T cells sorted from blood. Subset given: CD45RA+ positively selected. This clonotype was obtained from a young man in good health.

The CDR3 loop is CASRGDNSPLHF. DNA for the CDR3: TGTGCCAGCAGGGGTGATAATTCACCCCTCCACTTT. V and J are TRBV2 and TRBJ1-6; D remains ambiguous. CDR1 is SNHLY and CDR2 is FYNNEI in the germline V gene. CDR3 length: 12 residues. Between the trimmed V and J ends, which lost 6 bases and 5 bases, there was a span of 5 bases.